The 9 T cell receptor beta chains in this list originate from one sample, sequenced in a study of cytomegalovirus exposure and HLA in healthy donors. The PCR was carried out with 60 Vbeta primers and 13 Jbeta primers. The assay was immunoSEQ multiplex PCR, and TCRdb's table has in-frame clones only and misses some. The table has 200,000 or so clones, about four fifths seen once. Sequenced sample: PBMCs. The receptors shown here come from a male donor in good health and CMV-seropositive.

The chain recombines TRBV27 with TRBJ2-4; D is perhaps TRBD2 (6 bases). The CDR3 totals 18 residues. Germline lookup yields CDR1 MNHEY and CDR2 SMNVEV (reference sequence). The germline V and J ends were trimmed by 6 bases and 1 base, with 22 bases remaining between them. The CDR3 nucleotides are TGTGCCAGCAGGTCTCAGGCGGGGACGCATAACGCCAAAAACATTCAGTACTTC. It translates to CASRSQAGTHNAKNIQYF.

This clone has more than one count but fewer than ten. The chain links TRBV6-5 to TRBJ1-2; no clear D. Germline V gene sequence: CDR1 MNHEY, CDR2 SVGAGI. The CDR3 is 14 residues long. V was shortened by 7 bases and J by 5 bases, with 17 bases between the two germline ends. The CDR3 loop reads CASTPYAAGYGYTF. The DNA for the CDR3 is TGTGCCAGCACCCCGTATGCTGCCGGTTATGGCTACACCTTC.

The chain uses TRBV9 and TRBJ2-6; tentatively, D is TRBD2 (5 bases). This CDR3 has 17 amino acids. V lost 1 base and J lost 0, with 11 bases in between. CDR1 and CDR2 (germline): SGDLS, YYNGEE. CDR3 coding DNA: TGTGCCAGCAGCGTATCCGGGGTAAGCTCTGGGGCCAACGTCCTGACTTTC. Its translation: CASSVSGVSSGANVLTF.

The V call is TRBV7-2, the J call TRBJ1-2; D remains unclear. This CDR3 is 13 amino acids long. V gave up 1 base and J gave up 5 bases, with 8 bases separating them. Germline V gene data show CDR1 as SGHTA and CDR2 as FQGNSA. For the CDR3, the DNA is TGTGCCAGCAGCTTAGGGAACAGTTATGGCTACACCTTC. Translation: CASSLGNSYGYTF.

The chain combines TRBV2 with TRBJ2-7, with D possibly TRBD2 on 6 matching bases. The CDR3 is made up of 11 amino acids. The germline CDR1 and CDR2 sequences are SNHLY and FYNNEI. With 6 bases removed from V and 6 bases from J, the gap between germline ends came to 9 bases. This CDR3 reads CASRLASEQYF. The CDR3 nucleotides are TGTGCCAGCAGACTAGCATCCGAGCAGTACTTC.

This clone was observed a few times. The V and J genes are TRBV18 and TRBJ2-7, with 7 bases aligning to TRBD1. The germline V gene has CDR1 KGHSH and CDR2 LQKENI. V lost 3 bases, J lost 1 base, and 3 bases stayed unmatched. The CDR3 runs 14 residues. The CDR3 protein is CASSPGTVSYEQYF. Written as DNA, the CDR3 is TGTGCCAGCTCACCGGGGACAGTTTCCTACGAGCAGTACTTC.

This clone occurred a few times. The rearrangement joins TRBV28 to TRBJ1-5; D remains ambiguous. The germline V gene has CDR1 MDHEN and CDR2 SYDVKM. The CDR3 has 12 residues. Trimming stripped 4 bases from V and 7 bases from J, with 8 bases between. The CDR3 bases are TGTGCCAGCAGTTGGCTTTCGCAGCCCCAGCATTTT. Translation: CASSWLSQPQHF.

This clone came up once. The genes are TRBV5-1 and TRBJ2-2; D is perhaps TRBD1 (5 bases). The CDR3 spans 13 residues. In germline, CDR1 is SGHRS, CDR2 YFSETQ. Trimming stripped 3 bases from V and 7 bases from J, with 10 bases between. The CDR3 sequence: CASSSGQSGELFF. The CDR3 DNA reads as TGCGCCAGCAGCTCAGGGCAGAGCGGGGAGCTGTTTTTT.

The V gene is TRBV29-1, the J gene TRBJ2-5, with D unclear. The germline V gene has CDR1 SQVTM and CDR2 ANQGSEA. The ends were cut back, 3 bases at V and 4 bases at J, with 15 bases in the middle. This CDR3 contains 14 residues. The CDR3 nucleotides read TGCAGCGTTGATCCGCCCAAAGCCGCAGAGACCCAGTACTTC. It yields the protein CSVDPPKAAETQYF.